A selection of T cell receptor beta chains follows, all from one sample in a study of blood T cell repertoires in COVID-19. Repertoires were generated with immunoSEQ multiplex PCR, while TCRdb's copy carries only in-frame clones and drops some. This sample has 150,000 to 200,000 clones, with about 93% found just once. Sequencing was carried out using peripheral blood. The receptors originated from a man aged 30-40 years with COVID-19, enrolled during active disease. CDR3s include the opening cysteine and the closing phenylalanine or tryptophan. The D gene is left open where the match is weak. Size values are once, few and many counts, or a class for expanded clones, and some rows have none.

TGTGCCAGCAGCCAACCTTCTATCACCCGAGGTGAAGCTTTCTTT	CASSQPSITRGEAFF	.	TRBV3-1/TRBV3-2	TRBJ1-1	.
TGTGCCAGCAGCTTAACCCCGAGCAACGAGCAGTACTTC	CASSLTPSNEQYF	.	TRBV7-7	TRBJ2-7	.
TGTGCCAGCAGGGACAGGGGGGAAAAACTGTTTTTT	CASRDRGEKLFF	.	TRBV2	TRBJ1-4	TRBD1
TGTGCCACCAGTGATTTAGGGGACAGGGTCCAGCCCCAGCATTTT	CATSDLGDRVQPQHF	.	TRBV24-1	TRBJ1-5	TRBD1
TGTGCCAGCAGCTCAGGAAGGGGGTTCGAGGAAAAACTGTTTTTT	CASSSGRGFEEKLFF	.	TRBV7-9	TRBJ1-4	.
TGTGCCAGTAGTCCTGGGACAGGGGTAGGAATTAACTATGGCTACACCTTC	CASSPGTGVGINYGYTF	.	TRBV19	TRBJ1-2	TRBD1
TGTGCCAGCAGTTTCGCCATCGGGGATAGGGATCAGCCCCAGCATTTT	CASSFAIGDRDQPQHF	.	TRBV6-6	TRBJ1-5	.
TGTGCCTGGACCACCGGGACTAGCGGGGCCTACGAGCAGTACTTC	CAWTTGTSGAYEQYF	.	TRBV30	TRBJ2-7	TRBD2
TGTGCCAGCAGCTTACGGACAGTCCGCCTCTCTGGAAACACCATATATTTT	CASSLRTVRLSGNTIYF	.	TRBV5-6	TRBJ1-3	.
TGTGCCAGCAGTAGGACAGGCCCCATTCCCTACGAGCAGTACTTC	CASSRTGPIPYEQYF	.	TRBV6-6	TRBJ2-7	TRBD1
TGCAGTGCTAGTTACAGGGCGCACTATGGCTACACCTTC	CSASYRAHYGYTF	.	TRBV20-1	TRBJ1-2	.
TGTGCCTGGAGTGAAACAGCTTATGGCTACACCTTC	CAWSETAYGYTF	.	TRBV30	TRBJ1-2	.
TGCGCCAGCAGCATCCCGGGACTAGCGGGGGGGCCGGATACGCAGTATTTT	CASSIPGLAGGPDTQYF	.	TRBV5-1	TRBJ2-3	TRBD2
TGTGCCAGCAGCCTATCGGGACTAGTGTACACCGGGGAGCTGTTTTTT	CASSLSGLVYTGELFF	.	TRBV3-1/TRBV3-2	TRBJ2-2	TRBD2
TGCGCCAGCAGCTCGGGACTAGCGGGGGGGCTGTACGAGCAGTACTTC	CASSSGLAGGLYEQYF	.	TRBV5-1	TRBJ2-7	TRBD2
TGTGCCAGCAGTTCCCCCACGGGTCGGCGGGGGGGTGAGACCCAGTACTTC	CASSSPTGRRGGETQYF	once	TRBV28	TRBJ2-5	TRBD2
TGTGCCAGCAGCTTCCTACAGGGGGCGGCTAATGAAAAACTGTTTTTT	CASSFLQGAANEKLFF	.	TRBV11-2	TRBJ1-4	TRBD1